This paragraph covers one TCR beta chain sequence. Its cognate antigen is unknown. These data are taken from a study of a mutant IDH1 vaccine in newly diagnosed glioma. Whole-study context: Week 35 held visit V12, while week 47 held visit V13.

Indicated time point: week 47, end of study. Each vaccine dose was 300 ug of mutant IDH1 20-mer peptide, with topical imiquimod. Findings and caveats of the study: Pseudoprogression seemed unlinked to shifts in top peripheral T cell clonotypes. Patients mounted vaccine-induced immune responses in roughly 93% of cases.

Germline V lookup: CDR1 MNHEY, CDR2 SMNVEV (reference sequence). This CDR3 contains 14 residues. V shed 4 bases and J shed 4 bases, with 13 bases lying between them. The table came from immunoSEQ multiplex PCR; TCRdb's copy has only in-frame clones and leaves some out. The repertoire holds 50,000 to 70,000 clones, roughly four fifths seen once, with around 3.5% in the top ten. The sequence came from a woman aged 45-65 years with glioma. This specimen consisted of PBMCs, obtained from a glioma patient whose treatment included an IDH1 peptide vaccine. J is TRBJ1-1 and V is TRBV27; TRBD1 is a possible D gene (6 bases). The CDR3 region has the DNA TGTGCCAGCAGTTACTACTCCAGGGGCACTGAAGCTTTCTTT. It codes for CASSYYSRGTEAFF.